The clone carrying this T cell receptor beta chain turned up a few times. Its cognate antigen is unknown. Between the trimmed V and J ends, which lost 2 bases and 8 bases, there was a span of 7 bases. Germline assignment: CDR1 MDHEN and CDR2 SYDVKM. The CDR3 loop spans 12 amino acids. Repertoires were generated with immunoSEQ multiplex PCR, while TCRdb's copy carries only in-frame clones and drops some. The sample lists some 130,000 clones; approximately 90% were seen once. This record belongs to a study of OX40 agonist ivuxolimab in advanced cancers. Study at large: Patients received the agonistic anti-OX40 (CD134) antibody ivuxolimab. General study points: Low clonal expansion, among the lowest seen, marked partial responders at 0.1-3.0 mg/kg. Circulating CD4+ and CD8+ T cells showed clonal expansion by week 6 at 0.1 to 3.0 mg/kg.

Collection of blood occurred at baseline, at cycle 4 day 1, and at cycle 7 day 1. The chain links TRBV28 to TRBJ2-1; D unresolved. The TCR was taken from an adult with an advanced solid tumor such as melanoma, head and neck, liver or kidney cancer. The sample was CD4+ or CD8+ T cells sorted from blood, taken in a trial of the OX40 agonist ivuxolimab. The CDR3 is CASSLQDHEQFF. As DNA, the CDR3 is TGTGCCAGCAGTTTACAGGATCATGAGCAGTTCTTC.